The 16 T cell receptor beta chains reported below all come from one sample, sequenced in a study of T and B cells in COVID-19 patients. TRB rearrangements were amplified by multiplex PCR with BIOMED2 TRB-A/B primers. TCRdb used MiXCR to reprocess the multiplex PCR reads, holding one entry per CDR3 protein. The data show some 8,000 distinct CDR3 sequences, 25% to 35% seen once. Each TRB amplification used roughly 240-550 ng of genomic DNA from blood. Sequencing was carried out using blood. These receptors were taken from a human donor with active COVID-19.

This clonotype has just a few counts. The J gene is TRBJ2-5, the V gene TRBV12-3 or TRBV12-4; D not certain. This CDR3 region has 13 residues. V shed 5 bases and J shed 2 bases, with 9 bases lying between them. CDR3 sequence: CASSLRAQETQYF. The CDR3 DNA follows: TGTGCCAGCAGTCTAAGAGCTCAAGAGACCCAGTACTTC.

By share, this clonotype counts as medium-sized (0.01 to 0.1%). The chain is built from TRBV5-4 and TRBJ2-7; 9 bases are a match to TRBD2. Germline loops: CDR1 SGHNT, CDR2 YYREEE (reference sequence). CDR3 length: 16 amino acids. The V gene end was trimmed by 1 base and the J gene end by 5 bases; junction bases not matched to a gene: 10. The CDR3 is CASSLRAGGPFDEQYF. The CDR3 region has the DNA TGTGCCAGCAGCTTGAGGGCGGGGGGGCCTTTCGACGAGCAGTACTTC.

This chain connects TRBV5-5 to TRBJ2-7; the D is unclear. This CDR3 is built from 13 residues. From germline, CDR1 is SGHKS and CDR2 YYEKEE (reference sequence). V was clipped by 2 bases and J by 2 bases, with 8 bases between them. The DNA for the CDR3 is TGTGCCAGCAGCTTTACAGATACCTACGAGCAGTACGTC. Amino acid sequence: CASSFTDTYEQYV.

By share of the sample, this clonotype is medium-sized. The chain has TRBV12-3 or TRBV12-4 and TRBJ2-5; no clear D gene. The CDR3 has 12 residues. Trimming shortened V by 4 bases and J by 2 bases, and 5 bases separated the two germline ends. The CDR3 sequence is CASSSGQETQYF. Written as DNA, the CDR3 is TGTGCCAGCAGTTCCGGGCAAGAGACCCAGTACTTC.

This clonotype counts as medium-sized. The chain combines TRBV6-1 with TRBJ2-6; no clear D gene. CDR1 is MNHNS, CDR2 SASEGT, per germline. With 11 bases removed from V and 0 bases from J, the gap between germline ends came to 11 bases. The CDR3 loop spans 14 amino acids. Here the CDR3 reads CAVRDISGANVLTF. In DNA, the CDR3 is TGTGCCGTACGAGACATCTCTGGGGCCAACGTCCTGACTTTC.

The chain is built from TRBV6-6 and TRBJ1-3; D is perhaps TRBD1 (6 bases). The CDR3 has 13 residues. V lost 6 bases and J lost 2, with 8 bases in between. Germline V gene data show CDR1 as MNHNY and CDR2 as SVGAGI (reference sequence). DNA of the CDR3: TGTGCCAGCAGACAGGGCGCTGGAAACACCATATATTTT. Translated: CASRQGAGNTIYF.

This rearrangement joins TRBV6-2 or TRBV6-3 to TRBJ1-3, with 7 bases that match TRBD1. Germline CDR1 is MNHEY and CDR2 is SVGEGT. With 10 bases clipped from V and 2 bases from J, the junction kept 17 bases outside the gene matches. The CDR3 runs to 17 residues. CDR3 sequence: CANPKDRTPYPGNTIYF. DNA of the CDR3: TGTGCCAACCCAAAGGACAGGACGCCGTACCCTGGAAACACCATATATTTT.

This clonotype is medium-sized (0.01 to 0.1%) within its sample. The V call is TRBV19, the J call TRBJ2-6, with a possible D match to TRBD2 (6 bases). In germline, CDR1 is LNHDA, CDR2 SQIVND (reference sequence). The length of the CDR3 is 14 residues. V was pared by 3 bases and J by 4 bases, with 7 bases between. The CDR3 sequence is CASSIGGGANVLTF. In nucleotides, the CDR3 is TGTGCCAGTAGTATCGGGGGAGGGGCCAACGTCCTGACTTTC.

J is TRBJ2-5 and V is TRBV7-2, with 8 bases matching TRBD1. CDR1 and CDR2 from the germline V gene are SGHTA and FQGNSA. The CDR3 is made up of 14 amino acids. With 7 bases clipped from V and 2 bases from J, the junction kept 6 bases outside the gene matches. The DNA for the CDR3 is TGTGCCAGCACCAAGGGACAGGCTCAAGAGACCCAGTACTTC. This encodes CASTKGQAQETQYF.

This clonotype was detected a few times. J is TRBJ2-3 and V is TRBV20-1, with 7 positions matching TRBD1. J was trimmed by 1 base and V by 6 bases; bases with no gene match: 10. This CDR3 has 15 amino acids. The germline V gene encodes CDR1 DFQATT and CDR2 SNEGSKA (reference sequence). The CDR3 region is CSATPGTARTDTQYF. DNA of the CDR3: TGCAGTGCAACCCCTGGGACAGCCCGCACAGATACGCAGTATTTT.

This clonotype showed up just a few times. The chain joins TRBV5-4 to TRBJ2-5, with 9 bases lining up with TRBD1. CDR1 and CDR2 (germline): SGHNT, YYREEE (reference sequence). The trim removed 5 bases at V and 5 bases at J, leaving 10 bases unmatched. The length of the CDR3 is 15 residues. This CDR3 reads CASRTTGGADETQYF. The CDR3, as DNA: TGTGCCAGCAGAACAACAGGGGGCGCGGATGAGACCCAGTACTTC.

This chain joins TRBV7-2 and TRBJ2-7, with D tentatively TRBD1 or TRBD2 (5 bases each). Deletions cut 1 base from V and 3 bases from J, with 13 bases between. Germline V lookup: CDR1 SGHTA, CDR2 FQGNSA. This CDR3 comprises 15 residues. The CDR3 DNA reads as TGTGCCAGCAGCTTAGGAGCAGGGACCTACTACGAGCAGTACGTC. Its translation: CASSLGAGTYYEQYV.

V and J are TRBV6-6 and TRBJ1-4; D is unresolved. Trimming took 5 bases from V and 0 from J, leaving 13 bases between them. CDR1 MNHNY and CDR2 SVGAGI come from the germline V gene (reference sequence). The CDR3 consists of 16 residues. The CDR3 spells CASSESGRATNEKLFF. CDR3 DNA: TGTGCCAGCAGTGAAAGTGGAAGAGCAACTAATGAAAAACTGTTTTTT.

This clonotype is medium-sized. This chain joins TRBV6-5 and TRBJ2-7; the D call may be TRBD1 or TRBD2 (5 bases each). V lost 2 bases to trimming and J lost 7 bases, with 12 bases between them. Germline V gene lookup returns CDR1 MNHEY and CDR2 SVGAGI. The CDR3 consists of 13 residues. The CDR3 nucleotides are TGTGCCAGCAGTTACGGGGGTGAGAGGGAGCAGTACTTC. This gives the protein CASSYGGEREQYF.

The chain employs TRBV6-2 or TRBV6-3 and TRBJ2-7; 8 nucleotides line up with TRBD2. CDR3 length equals 15 residues. Germline CDR1 MNHEY, CDR2 SVGEGT. In nucleotides, the CDR3 is TGTTCCAGCAGTTATTATGTCGGGGGGGCGAACGAGCAGTACGTC. Protein: CSSSYYVGGANEQYV.

In its sample, this clonotype is medium-sized (0.01 to 0.1%). The chain couples TRBV5-4 to TRBJ2-1; D is perhaps TRBD2 (5 bases). CDR3 length: 14 amino acids. V dropped 1 base and J dropped 6 bases, with 11 bases sitting between them. CDR1 and CDR2 from the germline V gene are SGHNT and YYREEE (reference sequence). In DNA, the CDR3 is TGTGCCAGCAGCTTGAGGCTAGCCCCCAATGAGCAGTTCTTC. It translates to CASSLRLAPNEQFF.